These T cell receptor beta chains were read from a single sample in a study of siplizumab effects on memory and regulatory T cells. Profiled with immunoSEQ multiplex PCR; TCRdb holds only in-frame clones, not every one. This sample carries approximately 98,000 clones, 85% to 95% of them seen once, and the ten largest clones take roughly 1.3%. Sequencing input: non-Treg CD4+ T cells sorted from blood. All receptors come from a human donor in good health. Each CDR3 is given with its conserved first and last residue. A D gene is named only where the DNA matches it firmly. Clone size is stated in some rows and not others, as once, few, many or a class when expanded.

J: TRBJ2-5; D: .; V: TRBV5-1; size: .; CDR3: CASSSRGETQYF; DNA: TGCGCCAGCAGCTCCCGGGGGGAGACCCAGTACTTC
J: TRBJ2-3; D: .; V: TRBV30; size: .; CDR3: CAWSVVKGGTDTQYF; DNA: TGTGCCTGGAGTGTAGTTAAGGGGGGCACAGATACGCAGTATTTT
J: TRBJ2-3; D: TRBD2; V: TRBV14; size: .; CDR3: CASSQLTAGGPSDTQYF; DNA: TGTGCCAGCAGCCAACTGACGGCGGGAGGGCCCTCAGATACGCAGTATTTT
J: TRBJ1-2; D: .; V: TRBV28; size: .; CDR3: CASSSEGPGYTF; DNA: TGTGCCAGCAGTTCAGAAGGACCTGGCTACACCTTC
J: TRBJ2-1; D: .; V: TRBV19; size: .; CDR3: CASSIGGSDSYNEQFF; DNA: TGTGCCAGTAGTATAGGGGGTAGCGACTCCTACAATGAGCAGTTCTTC
J: TRBJ2-1; D: TRBD2; V: TRBV15; size: .; CDR3: CATSIVAGGPYNEQFF; DNA: TGTGCCACCAGCATTGTAGCGGGAGGTCCCTACAATGAGCAGTTCTTC
J: TRBJ2-5; D: .; V: TRBV5-1; size: .; CDR3: CASSFGGEETQYF; DNA: TGCGCCAGCAGCTTCGGAGGGGAAGAGACCCAGTACTTC
J: TRBJ1-2; D: .; V: TRBV23-1; size: .; CDR3: CASSQGGRVWCDGYTF; DNA: TGCGCCAGCAGTCAAGGGGGGCGCGTATGGTGCGATGGCTACACCTTC
J: TRBJ2-1; D: .; V: TRBV18; size: .; CDR3: CASSPTGTPVSGEQFF; DNA: TGTGCCAGCTCACCAACCGGGACCCCCGTCAGCGGTGAGCAGTTCTTC
J: TRBJ1-1; D: .; V: TRBV27; size: few; CDR3: CASSRGKMNTEAFF; DNA: TGTGCCAGCAGTCGAGGCAAAATGAACACTGAAGCTTTCTTT
J: TRBJ2-3; D: .; V: TRBV18; size: .; CDR3: CASSQRPSTDTQYF; DNA: TGTGCCAGCTCACAAAGGCCCAGCACAGATACGCAGTATTTT
J: TRBJ2-6; D: .; V: TRBV7-2; size: once; CDR3: CASSLVRISGANVLTF; DNA: TGTGCCAGCAGCTTAGTGCGGATCTCTGGGGCCAACGTCCTGACTTTC
J: TRBJ1-1; D: TRBD1; V: TRBV28; size: .; CDR3: CASRNDRVTEAFF; DNA: TGTGCCAGCAGAAACGACAGGGTTACTGAAGCTTTCTTT
J: TRBJ2-1; D: TRBD2; V: TRBV11-3; size: .; CDR3: CASSFSLAGIHEQFF; DNA: TGTGCCAGCAGCTTCAGTCTAGCGGGAATCCATGAGCAGTTCTTC
J: TRBJ2-1; D: TRBD2; V: TRBV5-6; size: .; CDR3: CASSQSGTSGSSDEQFF; DNA: TGTGCCAGCAGCCAATCAGGAACTAGCGGGAGTTCTGATGAGCAGTTCTTC
J: TRBJ2-3; D: TRBD2; V: TRBV9; size: .; CDR3: CASSSGRLAAGRTDTQYF; DNA: TGTGCCAGCAGCTCCGGGAGACTTGCAGCGGGAAGGACAGATACGCAGTATTTT
J: TRBJ2-7; D: .; V: TRBV18; size: .; CDR3: CASSNAGTSYEQYF; DNA: TGTGCCAGCTCGAATGCCGGGACCTCCTACGAGCAGTACTTC
J: TRBJ2-2; D: .; V: TRBV6-5; size: .; CDR3: CASSLGLATGELFF; DNA: TGTGCCAGCAGCCTCGGACTGGCCACCGGGGAGCTGTTTTTT